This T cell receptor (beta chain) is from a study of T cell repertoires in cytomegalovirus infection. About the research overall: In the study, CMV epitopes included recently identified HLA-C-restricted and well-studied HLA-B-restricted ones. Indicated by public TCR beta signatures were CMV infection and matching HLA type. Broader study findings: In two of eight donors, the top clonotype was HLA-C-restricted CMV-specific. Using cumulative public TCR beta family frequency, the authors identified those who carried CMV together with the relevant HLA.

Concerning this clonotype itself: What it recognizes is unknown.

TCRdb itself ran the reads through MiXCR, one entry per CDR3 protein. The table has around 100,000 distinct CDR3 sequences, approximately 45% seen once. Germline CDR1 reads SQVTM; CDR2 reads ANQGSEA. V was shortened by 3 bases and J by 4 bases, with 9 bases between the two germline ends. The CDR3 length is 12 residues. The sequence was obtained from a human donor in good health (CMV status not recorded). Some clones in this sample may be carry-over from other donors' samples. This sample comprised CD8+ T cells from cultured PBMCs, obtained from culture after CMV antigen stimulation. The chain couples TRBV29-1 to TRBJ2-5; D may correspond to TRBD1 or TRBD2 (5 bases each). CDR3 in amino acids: CSVDYGTETQYF. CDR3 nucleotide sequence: TGCAGCGTTGATTACGGGACAGAGACCCAGTACTTC.